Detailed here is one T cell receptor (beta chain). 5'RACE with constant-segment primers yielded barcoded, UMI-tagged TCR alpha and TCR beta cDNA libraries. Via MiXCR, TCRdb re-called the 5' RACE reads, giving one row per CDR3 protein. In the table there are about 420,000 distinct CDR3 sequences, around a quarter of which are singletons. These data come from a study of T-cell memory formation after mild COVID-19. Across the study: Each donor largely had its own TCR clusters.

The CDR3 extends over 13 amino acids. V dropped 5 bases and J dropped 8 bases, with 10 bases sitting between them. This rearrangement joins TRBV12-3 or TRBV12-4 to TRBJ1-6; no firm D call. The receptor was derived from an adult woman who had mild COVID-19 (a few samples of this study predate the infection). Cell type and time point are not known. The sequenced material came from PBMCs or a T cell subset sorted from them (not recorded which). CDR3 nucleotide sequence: TGTGCCAGCAGTCGGGATAGGGATTCACCCCTCCACTTT. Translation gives CASSRDRDSPLHF.